These 16 T cell receptor beta chains were all obtained from the same sample, sequenced in a study of tumor and adjacent non-tumor tissue in lung cancer. This sample's RNA came from whole unsorted tissue. A modified ARM-PCR protocol with three rounds of nested PCR amplified TCRbeta. In TCRdb, the multiplex PCR reads were re-called with MiXCR into one record per CDR3 protein. The sample yields tens of thousands of distinct CDR3 sequences, 60% seen once. Input material: lung tumor tissue. These receptors all come from a man in his fifties with non-small cell lung cancer.

This clonotype was detected ten times or more. This chain's CDR3 is CASCMRLSSYEQYF. The CDR3 nucleotides are TGTGCCAGCTGTATGAGGCTAAGCTCCTACGAGCAGTACTTC. This rearrangement joins TRBV5-6 to TRBJ2-7; D gene uncertain. This CDR3 has 14 amino acids. Per germline, CDR1 SGHDT and CDR2 YYEEEE. With 7 bases removed from V and 0 bases from J, the gap between germline ends came to 14 bases.

This clonotype occurred many times. This chain uses TRBV6-5 with TRBJ1-2; TRBD1 matches 7 bases. Germline CDR1 is MNHEY and CDR2 is SVGAGI. The V segment lost 0 bases and the J segment 6 bases; nucleotides outside the gene matches: 4. The CDR3 is 14 residues long. The CDR3, as DNA: TGTGCCAGCAGTTACTCAAACAGGGGAGATGGCTACACCTTC. Translated, it gives CASSYSNRGDGYTF.

As concerns this clonotype: This may stem from a read error, because a much larger clone lies one nucleotide away. This chain uses TRBV6-5 with TRBJ2-7; D ambiguous. Germline V gene data show CDR1 as MNHEY and CDR2 as SVGAGI. V gave up 3 bases and J gave up 0 bases, with 9 bases separating them. This CDR3 is 14 amino acids long. In nucleotides, the CDR3 is TGTGCCAGCAGTTATAACTTTTTCTCCTACGAGCAGTACTTC. Translating gives CASSYNFFSYEQYF.

Comment on this clonotype: Germline and junction disagree at one end, which may indicate a read error. The rearrangement uses TRBV6-6 and TRBJ2-7, with D perhaps TRBD1 (5 bases). Germline V gene lookup returns CDR1 MNHNY and CDR2 SVGAGI (reference sequence). The length of the CDR3 is 14 residues. CDR3 coding DNA: TGTGTCAGCAGTTACTCGAATCAGGGCTACGAGCAGTACTTC. Amino acid sequence: CVSSYSNQGYEQYF.

The sample holds many counts of this clonotype. CDR3 bases: TGTGCCAGCAACCCGACAGTCCAAGCTTTCTTT. The encoded protein is CASNPTVQAFF. The rearrangement links TRBV6-1 to TRBJ1-1, with D tentatively TRBD1 (5 bases). This CDR3 has 11 amino acids. Germline V gives CDR1 MNHNS, CDR2 SASEGT. Deletions cut 7 bases from V and 9 bases from J, with 12 bases between.

As regards this clonotype: The junction does not match germline at one end; this may be a read error. The rearrangement joins TRBV5-4 to TRBJ2-5; 12 nucleotides line up with TRBD2. Germline V CDR1 and CDR2: SGHNT, YYREEE (reference sequence). The CDR3 is 15 amino acids. CDR3 in DNA: TGTGTCAGCAGCAAGACTAGCGGGAGAAAAGAGACGCAGTACTTC. Amino acids: CVSSKTSGRKETQYF.

This clonotype came up many times. The chain uses TRBV20-1 and TRBJ2-7; D gene ambiguous. This CDR3 region has 15 residues. The germline V and J ends were trimmed by 6 bases and 2 bases, with 20 bases remaining between them. The germline V gene encodes CDR1 DFQATT and CDR2 SNEGSKA (reference sequence). For the CDR3, the DNA is TGCAGTGCCTACCCGATGAAGGCAACCGCCTACGAGCAGTACTTC. It translates to CSAYPMKATAYEQYF.

This clonotype was observed a handful of times. The conserved phenylalanine or tryptophan is not found at the CDR3 terminus, so this likely reflects a read error. The chain uses TRBV20-1 and TRBJ1-5, with D unclear. CDR1 and CDR2 (germline): DFQATT, SNEGSKA (reference sequence). The CDR3 spans 13 residues. CDR3 bases: TGCAGTGCTAGAGGGCAAACCAATCAGCACCAGCATTCT. Its protein is CSARGQTNQHQHS.

Concerning this clonotype itself: Possible read error: a much larger clone is one base away. The CDR3 DNA follows: TGTGCCAGCAGGGACGGGGGGACAGTTACGCAGTATTTT. This sequence encodes CASRDGGTVTQYF. The chain carries TRBV6-5 and TRBJ2-3; perhaps D is TRBD1 or TRBD2 (7 bases each). The V gene's germline CDR1 is MNHEY and CDR2 SVGAGI. The CDR3 length is 13 residues.

Comments on this clonotype: The junction shows a germline mismatch at one end, possibly a read error. V usage is TRBV6-5 and J usage is TRBJ2-5; a weak D match, TRBD2 (7 bases). CDR3 length: 16 amino acids. The germline CDR1 and CDR2 sequences are MNHEY and SVGAGI. The CDR3 sequence: CASSYSLGEGEETQCF. As DNA, the CDR3 is TGTGCCAGCAGTTACTCGCTTGGGGAGGGGGAAGAGACCCAGTGCTTC.

This clonotype appeared many times. The chain carries TRBV10-2 and TRBJ2-7; TRBD1 agrees at 7 bases. V lost 0 bases and J lost 2; bases outside the gene matches: 7. Germline V gene lookup returns CDR1 WSHSY and CDR2 SAAADI. This CDR3 region has 16 residues. The CDR3 loop is CASSESPGQATYEQYF. Written as DNA, the CDR3 is TGCGCCAGCAGTGAGTCACCCGGACAGGCTACCTACGAGCAGTACTTC.

This clonotype occurred many times. This sequence joins TRBV6-5 and TRBJ2-2; TRBD2 matches at 13 bases. Germline V gives CDR1 MNHEY, CDR2 SVGAGI. The CDR3 runs 17 residues. Losses at the gene ends were 0 bases for V and 4 bases for J; bases not matched to a gene: 2. In DNA form, the CDR3 reads TGTGCCAGCAGTTACTCGGGACTAGCGGGGCCCACCGGGGAGCTGTTTTTT. Translating gives CASSYSGLAGPTGELFF.

Note on this clonotype: One end of the junction fails to match germline, which may point to a read error. The chain is built from TRBV4-1 and TRBJ2-1, with D tentatively TRBD1 (5 bases). Germline V CDR1 and CDR2: MGHRA, YSYEKL. There are 14 residues in the CDR3. The chain's CDR3 is CASSHVDRNNEQFF. The CDR3 DNA is TGTGCCAGCAGCCACGTTGACAGAAACAATGAGCAGTTCTTC.

Comment on this clonotype: A read error may explain this, as a much larger clone is one base away. The CDR3 sequence is CASSKDGGDGTDTQYF. In DNA form, the CDR3 reads TGTGCCAGCAGCAAGGACGGGGGAGACGGCACAGATACGCAGTATTTT. The chain carries TRBV4-2 and TRBJ2-3; perhaps TRBD2 as D (6 bases). This CDR3 is built from 16 residues. CDR1 is LGHNA and CDR2 is YNFKEQ in the germline V gene. V was clipped by 5 bases and J by 1 base, with 16 bases between them.

As regards this clonotype: A much bigger clone sits one base away, suggesting this may be a read error. The J gene is TRBJ1-1, the V gene TRBV29-1; D unresolved. The CDR3 has 11 amino acids. Trimming removed 1 base from V and 3 bases from J, with 3 bases in between. CDR1 and CDR2 from the germline V gene are SQVTM and ANQGSEA. As DNA, the CDR3 is TGCAGCGTTGAAGGTGACACTGAAGCTTTCTTT. Its translation is CSVEGDTEAFF.

The chain has TRBV12-3 or TRBV12-4 and TRBJ2-1; 15 bases line up with TRBD2. The CDR3 spans 18 residues. V shed 10 bases, J shed 8 bases, and the junction held 18 bases outside the gene matches. In nucleotides, the CDR3 is TGTGCCAACAGCAGGAGGACTAGCGGGGGGGCCGATGCCCATGAGCAGTTCTTC. This translates into CANSRRTSGGADAHEQFF.